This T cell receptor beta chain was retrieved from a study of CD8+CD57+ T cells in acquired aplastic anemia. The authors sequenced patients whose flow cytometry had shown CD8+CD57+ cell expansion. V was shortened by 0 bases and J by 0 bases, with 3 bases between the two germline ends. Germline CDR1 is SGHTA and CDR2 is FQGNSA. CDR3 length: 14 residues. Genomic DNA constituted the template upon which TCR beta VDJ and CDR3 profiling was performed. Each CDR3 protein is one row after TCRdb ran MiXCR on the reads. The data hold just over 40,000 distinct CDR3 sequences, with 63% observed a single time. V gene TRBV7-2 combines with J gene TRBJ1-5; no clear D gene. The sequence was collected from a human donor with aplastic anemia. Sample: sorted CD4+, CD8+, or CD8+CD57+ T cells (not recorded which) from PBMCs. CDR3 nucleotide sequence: TGTGCCAGCAGCTTAGCGGGTAGCAATCAGCCCCAGCATTTT. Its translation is CASSLAGSNQPQHF.